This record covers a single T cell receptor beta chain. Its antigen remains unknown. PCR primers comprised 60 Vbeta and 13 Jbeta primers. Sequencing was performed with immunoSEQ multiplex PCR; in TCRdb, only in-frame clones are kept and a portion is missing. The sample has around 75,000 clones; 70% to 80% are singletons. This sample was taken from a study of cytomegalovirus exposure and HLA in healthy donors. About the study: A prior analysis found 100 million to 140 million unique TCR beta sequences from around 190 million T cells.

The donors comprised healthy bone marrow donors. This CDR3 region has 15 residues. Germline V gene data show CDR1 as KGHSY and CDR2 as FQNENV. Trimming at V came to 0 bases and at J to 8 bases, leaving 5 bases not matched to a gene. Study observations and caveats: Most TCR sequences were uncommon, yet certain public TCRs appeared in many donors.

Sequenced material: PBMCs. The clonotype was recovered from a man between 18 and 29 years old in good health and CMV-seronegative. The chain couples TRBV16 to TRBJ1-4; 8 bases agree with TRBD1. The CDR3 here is CASSQSRQGLEKLFF. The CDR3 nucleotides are TGTGCCAGCAGCCAATCGAGACAGGGGTTGGAAAAACTGTTTTTT.